Following are 8 T cell receptor beta chains from one sample sequenced in a study of read filtering for tumor transcriptome and immune sequencing. This library used 300 to 500 ng RNA and molecular barcoded adaptors spanning alpha/delta and beta/gamma chains. TCRdb re-analysed the reads in MiXCR, keeping a single row per CDR3 protein. The profile shows roughly 130,000 distinct CDR3 sequences, under 15% of them singletons. The specimen sequenced was a population of CD138-negative cells sorted from bone marrow. Source of these receptors: a donor aged 40 or over with multiple myeloma.

This clonotype was observed many times. CDR3 amino acids: CASSLVFQPQHF. The CDR3 region has the DNA TGTGCCAGCAGCTTAGTATTCCAGCCCCAGCATTTT. The gene calls are TRBV7-2 and TRBJ1-5; no definite D call. Trimming removed 1 base from V and 7 bases from J, with 5 bases in between. This CDR3 is built from 12 residues. Germline values: CDR1 SGHTA, CDR2 FQGNSA.

The table lists this clonotype with a count of one. A read error may be the cause here, since a much bigger clone is one base away. This sequence joins TRBV12-3 or TRBV12-4 and TRBJ1-1; a weak D match, TRBD1 (6 bases). The CDR3 loop spans 15 amino acids. V lost 5 bases and J lost 0, with 13 bases in between. DNA for the CDR3: TGTGCCAGCAGTCCGCCCAGGACAGTGAACACTGAAGCTTTCTTT. This codes for CASSPPRTVNTEAFF.

This rearrangement joins TRBV3-1 to TRBJ2-1; 9 bases are a match to TRBD2. Trimming cost V 3 bases and J 8 bases; bases outside gene matches: 8. This CDR3 comprises 15 residues. Germline-derived CDR1 and CDR2 are LGHDT and YNNKEL (reference sequence). The CDR3 loop reads CASSHEASGTHEQFF. In DNA form, the CDR3 reads TGTGCCAGCAGCCATGAGGCTAGCGGGACTCATGAGCAGTTCTTC.

This clonotype was seen many times. This chain links TRBV20-1 with TRBJ2-5; no reliable D call. Germline V gene data show CDR1 as DFQATT and CDR2 as SNEGSKA (reference sequence). The V gene lost 6 bases and the J gene lost 1 base, with 12 bases spanning the gap. The CDR3 is 13 amino acids. The CDR3 nucleotides are TGCAGTGCCCAGACCGGGCCCCAAGAGACCCAGTACTTC. Encoded protein: CSAQTGPQETQYF.

This clonotype was counted at least ten times. This rearrangement joins TRBV5-1 to TRBJ2-1; D remains ambiguous. The germline CDR1 and CDR2 sequences are SGHRS and YFSETQ. The length of the CDR3 is 16 residues. V gave up 1 base and J gave up 8 bases, with 19 bases separating them. CDR3 loop: CASSLSPGRLDDEQFF. CDR3 in DNA: TGCGCCAGCAGCTTGTCCCCGGGCCGTTTGGACGATGAGCAGTTCTTC.

The sample holds many counts of this clonotype. V usage is TRBV29-1 and J usage is TRBJ1-1; possible D gene TRBD1, 5 bases. The V end lost 0 bases, the J end lost 1 base, and 6 bases lay between the germline ends. Germline CDR1 is SQVTM and CDR2 is ANQGSEA. The CDR3 has 13 residues. The CDR3 sequence: CSVEDRANTEAFF. Here the CDR3 DNA reads TGCAGCGTTGAAGACAGGGCGAACACTGAAGCTTTCTTT.

The rearrangement joins TRBV5-1 to TRBJ2-5; TRBD2 agrees at 7 bases. This CDR3 comprises 15 residues. J was trimmed by 7 bases and V by 0 bases; bases with no gene match: 9. Germline V gene sequence: CDR1 SGHRS, CDR2 YFSETQ. Here the CDR3 DNA reads TGCGCCAGCAGCTTGGAGGTCAGCGGGGAAGGGACCCAGTACTTC. It encodes CASSLEVSGEGTQYF.

This clonotype has at least ten counts. This sequence joins TRBV5-5 and TRBJ2-3, with D tentatively TRBD1 or TRBD2 (5 bases each). The CDR3 is made up of 16 amino acids. Germline V gene data show CDR1 as SGHKS and CDR2 as YYEKEE (reference sequence). V was shortened by 0 bases and J by 5 bases, with 16 bases between the two germline ends. The CDR3 DNA reads as TGTGCCAGCAGCTTGGGAATAAGTGGGGGTGGAGATACGCAGTATTTT. Protein product: CASSLGISGGGDTQYF.